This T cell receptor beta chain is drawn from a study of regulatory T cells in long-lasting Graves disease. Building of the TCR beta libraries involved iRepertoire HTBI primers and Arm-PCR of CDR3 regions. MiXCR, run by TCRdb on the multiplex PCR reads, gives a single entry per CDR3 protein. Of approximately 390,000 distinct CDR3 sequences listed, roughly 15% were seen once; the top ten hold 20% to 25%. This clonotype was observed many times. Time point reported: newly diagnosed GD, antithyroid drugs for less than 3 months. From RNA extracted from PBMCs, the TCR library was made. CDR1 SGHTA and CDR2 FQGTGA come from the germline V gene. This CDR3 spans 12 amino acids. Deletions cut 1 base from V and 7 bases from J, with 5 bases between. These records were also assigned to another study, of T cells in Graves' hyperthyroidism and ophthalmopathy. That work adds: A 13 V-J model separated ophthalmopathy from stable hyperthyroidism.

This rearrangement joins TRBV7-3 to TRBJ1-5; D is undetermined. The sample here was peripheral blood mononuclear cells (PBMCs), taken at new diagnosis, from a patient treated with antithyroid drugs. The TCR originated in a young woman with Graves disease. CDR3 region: CASSLNGQPQHF. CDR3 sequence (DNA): TGTGCCAGCAGCTTAAACGGGCAGCCCCAGCATTTT.